This T cell receptor (beta chain) comes out of a study of T cell responses to AZD1222 COVID-19 vaccine. Method: immunoSEQ multiplex PCR; TCRdb's copy keeps in-frame clones and lacks some. The table includes about 83,000 clones, 90% to 95% detected once. Looked up from germline, CDR1 is MNHEY and CDR2 is SVGAGI. The CDR3 loop spans 13 amino acids. Trimming removed 5 bases at V and 2 bases at J, with 10 bases between. The receptor was isolated from an adult in good health. The sample in question was peripheral blood, obtained on day 0 of MenACWY control vaccination. The chain is built from TRBV6-5 and TRBJ2-7; perhaps TRBD1 as D (6 bases). The CDR3 reads CASSPQGPYEQYF. CDR3 in DNA: TGTGCCAGCAGTCCACAGGGCCCCTACGAGCAGTACTTC.